These 17 T cell receptor beta chains came from one sample sequenced in a study of beta chain features in type 1 diabetes. Expressed TCRB transcripts were sequenced because the isolated RNA had all been reverse transcribed beforehand. Here immunoSEQ multiplex PCR was the method, and the copy in TCRdb shows in-frame clones only, minus some. The sample includes 200,000 to 250,000 clones, 27% of them seen just once. Sample: central memory CD4+ T cells from blood. The receptors shown here come from a man younger than 45 in good health.

V and J are TRBV30 and TRBJ2-1; 15 bases map to TRBD2. The CDR3 runs to 17 residues. Germline CDR1 reads GTSNPN; CDR2 reads SVGIG (reference sequence). Trimming took 4 bases from V and 2 from J; bases not matched to a gene: 6. CDR3 coding DNA: TGTGCCTGGACGTGGACTAGCGGGAGGGAGGCCTACAATGAGCAGTTCTTC. Encoded protein: CAWTWTSGREAYNEQFF.

The rearrangement links TRBV28 to TRBJ2-7; no clear D gene. Trimming stripped 6 bases from V and 0 bases from J, with 9 bases between. The CDR3 runs 13 residues. Germline V gene lookup returns CDR1 MDHEN and CDR2 SYDVKM. CDR3 in amino acids: CASSRHDSYEQYF. CDR3 DNA: TGTGCCAGCAGCCGACACGACTCCTACGAGCAGTACTTC. Using reference TRBV28 and TRBJ2-7 for the parts outside the CDR3, the full variable domain is DVKVTQSSRYLVKRTGEKVFLECVQDMDHENMFWYRQDPGLGLRLIYFSYDVKMKEKGDIPEGYSVSREKKERFSLILESASTNQTSMYLCASSRHDSYEQYFGPGTRLTVT.

This chain links TRBV29-1 with TRBJ1-2; 8 nucleotides agree with TRBD1. The CDR3 spans 12 residues. Trimming removed 3 bases from V and 8 bases from J; junction bases left unmatched: 5. Germline V lookup: CDR1 SQVTM, CDR2 ANQGSEA. CDR3 residues: CSVDDRGVGYTF. CDR3 bases: TGCAGCGTTGATGACAGGGGCGTCGGCTACACCTTC. The variable domain in full, with the rest retrieved from reference TRBV29-1 and TRBJ1-2, is SAVISQKPSRDICQRGTSLTIQCQVDSQVTMMFWYRQQPGQSLTLIATANQGSEATYESGFVIDKFPISRPNLTFSTLTVSNMSPEDSSIYLCSVDDRGVGYTFGSGTRLTVV.

Note on this clone: This sample includes further DNA sequences coding for the same CDR3. The chain links TRBV30 to TRBJ2-5; D may correspond to TRBD1 or TRBD2 (5 bases each). The V end was cut by 6 bases, the J end by 5 bases, with 13 bases between. Germline loops: CDR1 GTSNPN, CDR2 SVGIG (reference sequence). The CDR3 runs 12 residues. CDR3 region: CACGGQVETQYF. CDR3 bases: TGTGCCTGTGGGGGTCAGGTGGAGACCCAGTACTTC.

The chain combines TRBV4-3 with TRBJ2-7; D is uncertain. The V end lost 0 bases, the J end lost 3 bases, and 6 bases lay between the germline ends. The germline V gene has CDR1 LGHNA and CDR2 YSLEER. The CDR3 spans 13 residues. The CDR3, as DNA: TGCGCCAGCAGCCAAGATATAGACTACGAGCAGTACTTC. It yields the protein CASSQDIDYEQYF.

This clone was detected only a few times. The chain is built from TRBV6-1 and TRBJ2-7; D gene ambiguous. V was shortened by 9 bases and J by 2 bases, with 8 bases between the two germline ends. CDR1 MNHNS and CDR2 SASEGT come from the germline V gene. The CDR3 runs to 11 residues. The CDR3 here is CARTITYEQYF. In DNA, the CDR3 is TGTGCCAGGACCATTACCTACGAGCAGTACTTC.

This chain connects TRBV7-9 to TRBJ2-2; TRBD1 might be the D (6 bases). Germline CDR1 and CDR2: SEHNR and FQNEAQ (reference sequence). CDR3 size: 14 residues. Trimming stripped 3 bases from V and 5 bases from J, with 10 bases between. The CDR3 sequence is CASSFNRETGELFF. CDR3 DNA: TGTGCCAGCAGCTTCAACAGGGAAACCGGGGAGCTGTTTTTT.

CDR3 sequence: CASSLDGGTVTGELFF. CDR3 sequence (DNA): TGCGCCAGCAGCTTGGATGGGGGCACCGTCACCGGGGAGCTGTTTTTT. The gene calls are TRBV5-1 and TRBJ2-2; a weak D match, TRBD1 (6 bases). The V end lost 0 bases, the J end lost 4 bases, and 13 bases lay between the germline ends. Per the germline V gene, CDR1 is SGHRS and CDR2 is YFSETQ. The CDR3 extends over 16 amino acids.

This clone was detected only a few times. The chain is built from TRBV28 and TRBJ2-7, with TRBD1 matching over 10 bases. Germline assignment: CDR1 MDHEN and CDR2 SYDVKM. Germline trimming cut 3 bases from V and 7 bases from J; bases unmatched to any gene: 6. The CDR3 is 14 amino acids. The CDR3 DNA reads TGTGCCAGCAGTTTCGACAGGGGGCAGGGTGAGCAGTACTTC. Protein: CASSFDRGQGEQYF.

This clone has a handful of counts. The chain combines TRBV19 with TRBJ2-1; a weak D match, TRBD2 (7 bases). Per the germline V gene, CDR1 is LNHDA and CDR2 is SQIVND (reference sequence). Trimming cost V 7 bases and J 1 base, with 14 bases left between them. The CDR3 runs 15 residues. The CDR3 loop reads CASTQGRGSYNEQFF. DNA for the CDR3: TGTGCCAGTACCCAGGGGAGGGGTTCCTACAATGAGCAGTTCTTC.

This chain joins TRBV5-6 and TRBJ2-2; D is undetermined. Germline V CDR1 and CDR2: SGHDT, YYEEEE. Between the trimmed V and J ends, which lost 3 bases and 2 bases, there was a span of 8 bases. This CDR3 is 14 amino acids long. The chain's CDR3 is CASSSSLNTGELFF. CDR3 coding DNA: TGTGCCAGCAGCTCCTCTCTTAACACCGGGGAGCTGTTTTTT.

This clone was observed a handful of times. V gene TRBV6-6 combines with J gene TRBJ1-1; D is ambiguous. V gave up 2 bases and J gave up 6 bases, with 4 bases separating them. This CDR3 spans 11 amino acids. Germline V gene lookup returns CDR1 MNHNY and CDR2 SVGAGI (reference sequence). The CDR3: CASSYLSEAFF. CDR3 nucleotides: TGTGCCAGCAGTTACCTATCTGAAGCTTTCTTT.

As for this clone: This sample also contains other DNA sequences that code for the same CDR3. V usage is TRBV30 and J usage is TRBJ2-5; D unclear. V was clipped by 0 bases and J by 1 base, with 3 bases between them. This CDR3 is built from 12 residues. The V gene's germline CDR1 is GTSNPN and CDR2 SVGIG (reference sequence). CDR3 coding DNA: TGTGCCTGGAGTGTAGGCCAAGAGACCCAGTACTTC. Translation gives CAWSVGQETQYF.

This chain joins TRBV7-2 and TRBJ2-1, with unresolved D. The CDR3 covers 15 residues. Trimming pared 5 bases from V and 1 base from J, leaving 12 bases between. The germline CDR1 and CDR2 sequences are SGHTA and FQGNSA. DNA of the CDR3: TGTGCCAGCAGCCAGGCAGGAAATTCCTACAATGAGCAGTTCTTC. It encodes CASSQAGNSYNEQFF.

This clone was seen a handful of times. V is TRBV11-3 and J is TRBJ2-1; a weak D match, TRBD2 (5 bases). CDR3 length: 14 residues. V was clipped by 5 bases and J by 9 bases, with 17 bases between them. Germline-derived CDR1 and CDR2 are SGHNT and YENEEA. The CDR3 coding sequence is TGTGCCAGCAGCCCCCCGGGGTTAAGCAGTGAGCAGTTCTTC. It codes for CASSPPGLSSEQFF.

The rearrangement links TRBV30 to TRBJ1-1; no clear D gene. This CDR3 region has 12 residues. The germline V gene has CDR1 GTSNPN and CDR2 SVGIG (reference sequence). V shed 2 bases and J shed 5 bases, with 9 bases lying between them. For the CDR3, the DNA is TGTGCCTGGAGTTCAGGTTGGACTGAAGCTTTCTTT. Translating gives CAWSSGWTEAFF.

This chain uses TRBV10-3 with TRBJ2-7; D perhaps matches TRBD2 (5 bases). Germline values: CDR1 ENHRY, CDR2 SYGVKD. CDR3 length: 12 residues. V lost 10 bases and J lost 3, with 13 bases in between. The CDR3 reads CATAFGDYEQYF. The DNA of the CDR3 is TGTGCCACCGCTTTCGGGGACTACGAGCAGTACTTC.